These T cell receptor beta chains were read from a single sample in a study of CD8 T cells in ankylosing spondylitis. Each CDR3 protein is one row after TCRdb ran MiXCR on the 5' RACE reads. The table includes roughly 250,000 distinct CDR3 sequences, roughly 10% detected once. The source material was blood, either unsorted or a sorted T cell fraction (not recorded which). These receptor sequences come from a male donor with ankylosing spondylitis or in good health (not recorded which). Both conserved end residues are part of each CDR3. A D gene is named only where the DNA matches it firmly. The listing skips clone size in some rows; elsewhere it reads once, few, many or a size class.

CSAQDDRAYGYTF | TGCAGTGCTCAAGATGACAGGGCCTATGGCTACACCTTC | TRBD1 | TRBJ1-2 | few | TRBV20-1
CASSQFPDTQYF | TGTGCCAGCAGCCAATTCCCAGATACGCAGTATTTT | NA | TRBJ2-3 | many | TRBV3-1
CASRRTSGNSSYNEQFF | TGCGCCAGCAGAAGGACTAGCGGGAATAGCTCCTACAATGAGCAGTTCTTC | TRBD2 | TRBJ2-1 | many | TRBV5-1
CSALSGGLETQYF | TGCAGTGCTCTTTCAGGGGGTTTGGAGACCCAGTACTTC | TRBD1 | TRBJ2-5 | few | TRBV20-1
CASTRGLQETQYF | TGTGCCTCAACGAGGGGGCTCCAAGAGACCCAGTACTTC | TRBD1 | TRBJ2-5 | many | TRBV9
CSADPLGREQFF | TGCAGTGCCGACCCCCTGGGGCGAGAGCAGTTCTTC | NA | TRBJ2-1 | NA | TRBV20-1
CASSPGLGSQQYF | TGTGCCAGCAGCCCTGGGCTAGGCTCTCAGCAGTACTTC | NA | TRBJ2-7 | NA | TRBV4-2
CSASVGSEAFF | TGCAGTGCTAGCGTCGGCTCTGAAGCTTTCTTT | NA | TRBJ1-1 | many | TRBV20-1
CASSELGQTTNQPQHF | TGTGCCAGCAGTGAATTGGGACAGACGACTAATCAGCCCCAGCATTTT | TRBD1 | TRBJ1-5 | many | TRBV25-1
CSVHDGANVLTF | TGCAGCGTTCATGATGGGGCCAACGTCCTGACTTTC | NA | TRBJ2-6 | few | TRBV29-1
CASSMVGGTASYEQFF | TGTGCCAGTAGTATGGTTGGGGGGACAGCTAGCTATGAGCAGTTCTTC | NA | TRBJ2-1 | NA | TRBV19
CASSFRDGWAQYF | TGTGCCAGCAGCTTCCGGGACGGCTGGGCGCAGTATTTT | NA | TRBJ2-3 | few | TRBV7-8
CASSIEGASNEKLFF | TGTGCCAGCAGCATAGAGGGGGCTTCTAATGAAAAACTGTTTTTT | TRBD1 | TRBJ1-4 | many | TRBV7-2
CSARVTSGGAGETQYF | TGCAGTGCTAGAGTGACTAGCGGGGGCGCCGGAGAGACCCAGTACTTC | TRBD2 | TRBJ2-5 | once | TRBV20-1
CASRWAGTGELFF | TGTGCCAGCAGATGGGCCGGGACAGGGGAGCTGTTTTTT | NA | TRBJ2-2 | few | TRBV12-3/TRBV12-4
CASSPASGGSDTQYF | TGTGCCAGCAGCCCCGCTAGCGGGGGGTCGGATACGCAGTATTTT | TRBD2 | TRBJ2-3 | many | TRBV11-2
CASSPERDGLSYEQYF | TGTGCCAGCAGCCCCGAGAGGGACGGCTTGTCGTACGAGCAGTACTTC | NA | TRBJ2-7 | NA | TRBV7-9
CASSLAHSYEQYF | TGTGCCAGCAGTTTAGCGCACTCCTACGAGCAGTACTTC | NA | TRBJ2-7 | many | TRBV6-2/TRBV6-3
CASSQAEGADEKLFF | TGTGCCAGCAGCCAAGCCGAGGGGGCGGATGAAAAACTGTTTTTT | TRBD1 | TRBJ1-4 | many | TRBV4-2
CAALKWGEETQYF | TGTGCCGCACTCAAATGGGGGGAGGAGACCCAGTACTTC | NA | TRBJ2-5 | many | TRBV3-1
CAISIQQGGFSGELFF | TGTGCCATCAGCATCCAACAAGGGGGGTTTTCCGGGGAGCTGTTTTTT | NA | TRBJ2-2 | once | TRBV10-3
CASSSTGHTYYEQYF | TGCGCCAGCAGCTCCACGGGACATACATACTACGAGCAGTACTTC | NA | TRBJ2-7 | many | TRBV5-1
CSAPLQSTNEKLFF | TGCAGTGCCCCTCTACAGTCAACTAATGAAAAACTGTTTTTT | NA | TRBJ1-4 | many | TRBV20-1
CASSLQTGANTEAFF | TGTGCCAGCAGCTTACAGACAGGGGCGAACACTGAAGCTTTCTTT | TRBD1 | TRBJ1-1 | many | TRBV7-8
CASSLRESSYNSPLHF | TGCGCCAGCAGCTTGCGGGAGAGCTCCTATAATTCACCCCTCCACTTT | NA | TRBJ1-6 | few | TRBV5-1
CSGGGQENYGYTF | TGCAGTGGAGGGGGACAGGAGAATTATGGCTACACCTTC | TRBD1 | TRBJ1-2 | many | TRBV20-1
CASSLARGNTGELFF | TGTGCCAGCAGCTTAGCCAGGGGGAACACCGGGGAGCTGTTTTTT | NA | TRBJ2-2 | NA | TRBV7-2
CASSFGPSSYNEQFF | TGTGCCAGCAGTTTCGGACCAAGCTCCTACAATGAGCAGTTCTTC | NA | TRBJ2-1 | many | TRBV12-3/TRBV12-4
CASSAWGATDEQFF | TGTGCCAGCAGTGCTTGGGGGGCCACGGATGAGCAGTTCTTC | NA | TRBJ2-1 | NA | TRBV7-2
CSATGGGDTEAFF | TGCAGTGCGACTGGGGGGGGGGACACTGAAGCTTTCTTT | NA | TRBJ1-1 | many | TRBV20-1
CASTYGQLLETQYF | TGCGCCAGCACGTATGGGCAACTCCTAGAGACCCAGTACTTC | NA | TRBJ2-5 | many | TRBV5-1
CASSLNRGSNTGELFF | TGTGCCAGCAGTTTAAACAGGGGGTCGAACACCGGGGAGCTGTTTTTT | TRBD1 | TRBJ2-2 | many | TRBV12-3/TRBV12-4
CSASVTNTEAFF | TGCAGTGCTAGCGTAACGAACACTGAAGCTTTCTTT | NA | TRBJ1-1 | many | TRBV20-1